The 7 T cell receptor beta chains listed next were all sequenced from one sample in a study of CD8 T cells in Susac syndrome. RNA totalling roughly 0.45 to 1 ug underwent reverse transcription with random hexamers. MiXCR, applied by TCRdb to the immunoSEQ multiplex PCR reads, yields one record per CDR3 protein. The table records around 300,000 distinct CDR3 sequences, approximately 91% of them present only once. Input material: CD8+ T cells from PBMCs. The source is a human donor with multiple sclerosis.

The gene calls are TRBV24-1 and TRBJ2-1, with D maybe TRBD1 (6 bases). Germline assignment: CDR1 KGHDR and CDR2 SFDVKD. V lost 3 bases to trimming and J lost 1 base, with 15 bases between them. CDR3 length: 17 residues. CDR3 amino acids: CATSDTDSASSYNEQFF. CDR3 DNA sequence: TGTGCCACCAGTGATACGGACAGCGCCTCTTCCTACAATGAGCAGTTCTTC.

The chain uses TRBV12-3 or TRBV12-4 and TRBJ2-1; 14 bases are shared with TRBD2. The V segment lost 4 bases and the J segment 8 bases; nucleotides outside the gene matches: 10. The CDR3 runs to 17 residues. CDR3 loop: CASSSYRLAGGQDEQFF. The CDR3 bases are TGTGCCAGCAGTTCCTACAGACTAGCGGGAGGGCAAGATGAGCAGTTCTTC.

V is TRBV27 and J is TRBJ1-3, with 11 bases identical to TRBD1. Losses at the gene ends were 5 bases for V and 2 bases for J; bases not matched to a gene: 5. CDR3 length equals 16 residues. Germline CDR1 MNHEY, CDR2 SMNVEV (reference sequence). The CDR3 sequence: CASSPWTGGTGNTIYF. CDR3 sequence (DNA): TGTGCCAGCAGTCCATGGACAGGGGGCACTGGAAACACCATATATTTT.

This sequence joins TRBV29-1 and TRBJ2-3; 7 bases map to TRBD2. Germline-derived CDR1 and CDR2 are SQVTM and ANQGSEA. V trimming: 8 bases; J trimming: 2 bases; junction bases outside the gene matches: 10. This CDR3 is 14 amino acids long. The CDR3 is CSLLGGDHTDTQYF. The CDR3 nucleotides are TGCAGCCTCCTTGGGGGGGACCACACAGATACGCAGTATTTT.

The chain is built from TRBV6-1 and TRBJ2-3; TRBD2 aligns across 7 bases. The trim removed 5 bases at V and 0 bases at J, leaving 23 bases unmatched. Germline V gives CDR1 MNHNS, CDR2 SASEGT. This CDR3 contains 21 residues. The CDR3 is CASSTPRLADPRPYSTDTQYF. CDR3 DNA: TGTGCCAGCAGTACCCCCCGACTAGCCGATCCAAGACCCTATAGCACAGATACGCAGTATTTT.

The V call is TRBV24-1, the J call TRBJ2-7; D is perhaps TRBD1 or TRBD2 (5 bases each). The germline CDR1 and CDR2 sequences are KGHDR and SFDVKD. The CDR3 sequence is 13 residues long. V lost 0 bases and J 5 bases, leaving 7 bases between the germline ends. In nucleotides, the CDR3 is TGTGCCACCAGTGATTTGTTGGGGGACGAGCAGTACTTC. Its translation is CATSDLLGDEQYF.

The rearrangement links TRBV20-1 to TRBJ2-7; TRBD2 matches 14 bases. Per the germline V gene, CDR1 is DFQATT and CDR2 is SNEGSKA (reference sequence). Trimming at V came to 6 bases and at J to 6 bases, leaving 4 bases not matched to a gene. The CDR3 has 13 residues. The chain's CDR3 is CSARLAGGLEQYF. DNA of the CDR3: TGCAGTGCCAGACTAGCGGGGGGGCTCGAGCAGTACTTC.